A single sample is the source of the 12 T cell receptor beta chains below, sequenced in a study of shared clonotypes between healthy human individuals (TCRdb year 2020). Library creation used the immunoSEQ multiplex PCR assay. TCRdb carries this immuneACCESS record with in-frame sequences only. Its versions omit some clonotypes, under half of them owing to an unresolved V gene in the studies checked, with the rest unexplained. This sample lists roughly 2.5 million clones; around nine tenths were detected once. 0.13% to 0.15% of the sample is taken by the ten largest. Sequencing was done on a sample of naive CD4+ T cells sorted from blood. The label giving this sample's cell subset or site can be read as: CD45RA+ positively selected. The receptors originated from a man younger than 35 in good health.

This clone has only one observation. The V call is TRBV7-2, the J call TRBJ2-1; 11 bases align to TRBD1. From germline, CDR1 is SGHTA and CDR2 FQGNSA. Trimming cost V 1 base and J 6 bases; bases outside gene matches: 2. The length of the CDR3 is 15 residues. The DNA for the CDR3 is TGTGCCAGCAGCTTAGGGGGGACAGGGGGCAATGAGCAGTTCTTC. It specifies CASSLGGTGGNEQFF.

The V gene is TRBV7-2, the J gene TRBJ2-1; possibly TRBD1 for D (5 bases). The V end lost 5 bases, the J end lost 4 bases, and 15 bases lay between the germline ends. This CDR3 region has 15 residues. Germline assignment: CDR1 SGHTA and CDR2 FQGNSA. The CDR3 sequence: CASSPNSDSYNEQFF. As DNA, the CDR3 is TGTGCCAGCAGCCCTAATTCCGACAGTTACAATGAGCAGTTCTTC. The variable domain in full, with the rest retrieved from reference TRBV7-2 and TRBJ2-1, is GAGVSQSPSNKVTEKGKDVELRCDPISGHTALYWYRQSLGQGLEFLIYFQGNSAPDKSGLPSDRFSAERTGGSVSTLTIQRTQQEDSAVYLCASSPNSDSYNEQFFGPGTRLTVL.

This chain uses TRBV18 with TRBJ2-7; D may be TRBD1 (6 bases). Germline assignment: CDR1 KGHSH and CDR2 LQKENI. Trimming took 5 bases from V and 3 from J, leaving 11 bases between them. The CDR3 spans 13 residues. CDR3 sequence: CASSAGVVYEQYF. The CDR3 DNA reads as TGTGCCAGCTCAGCAGGGGTAGTCTACGAGCAGTACTTC.

The chain carries TRBV7-9 and TRBJ2-1; D call uncertain. In germline, CDR1 is SEHNR, CDR2 FQNEAQ (reference sequence). V was shortened by 4 bases and J by 13 bases, with 14 bases between the two germline ends. The CDR3 is 12 residues long. The CDR3 loop reads CASSSLLESQFF. CDR3 in DNA: TGTGCCAGCAGCTCCCTCCTAGAGAGCCAGTTCTTC.

This chain joins TRBV5-1 and TRBJ1-4; D call uncertain. V dropped 2 bases and J dropped 7 bases, with 12 bases sitting between them. The CDR3 is 14 residues long. Per germline, CDR1 SGHRS and CDR2 YFSETQ. In nucleotides, the CDR3 is TGCGCCAGCAGCTTAAGGGATCCGGGTGAAAAACTGTTTTTT. Protein: CASSLRDPGEKLFF.

The chain couples TRBV9 to TRBJ1-4; no clear D. The germline CDR1 and CDR2 sequences are SGDLS and YYNGEE. CDR3 size: 11 residues. V dropped 0 bases and J dropped 10 bases, with 4 bases sitting between them. CDR3 sequence (DNA): TGTGCCAGCAGCGTAGACAGAAAACTGTTTTTT. This translates into CASSVDRKLFF. Combining the CDR3 with reference TRBV9 and TRBJ1-4 gives the whole variable domain DSGVTQTPKHLITATGQRVTLRCSPRSGDLSVYWYQQSLDQGLQFLIQYYNGEERAKGNILERFSAQQFPDLHSELNLSSLELGDSALYFCASSVDRKLFFGSGTQLSVL.

This sequence joins TRBV5-1 and TRBJ2-5, with D possibly TRBD2 on 6 matching bases. The V end was cut by 5 bases, the J end by 2 bases, with 13 bases between. Germline V gene data show CDR1 as SGHRS and CDR2 as YFSETQ. CDR3 length: 14 residues. CDR3 sequence reads: CASRAGTLQETQYF. The DNA of the CDR3 is TGCGCCAGCAGGGCCGGGACTTTACAAGAGACCCAGTACTTC.

In DNA, the CDR3 is TGTGCCAGCAGTGCCCCGGGGGGGGACACTGAAGCTTTCTTT. It encodes CASSAPGGDTEAFF. This chain connects TRBV6-1 to TRBJ1-1, with D possibly being TRBD1 (5 bases). The CDR3 spans 14 residues. V was clipped by 4 bases and J by 3 bases, with 12 bases between them. Germline-derived CDR1 and CDR2 are MNHNS and SASEGT.

This clone is a singleton in its sample. This sequence joins TRBV19 and TRBJ2-7; no clear D. Germline V lookup: CDR1 LNHDA, CDR2 SQIVND (reference sequence). Trimming cost V 1 base and J 0 bases, with 13 bases left between them. This CDR3 spans 16 amino acids. The chain's CDR3 is CASSIVVRSSSYEQYF. In nucleotides, the CDR3 is TGTGCCAGTAGTATAGTGGTCCGGTCAAGCTCCTACGAGCAGTACTTC.

The V gene is TRBV28, the J gene TRBJ2-3; D gene ambiguous. CDR3 size: 15 residues. The V and J ends lost 7 bases and 0 bases respectively, with 14 bases between them. Per the germline V gene, CDR1 is MDHEN and CDR2 is SYDVKM. The CDR3 here is CASTSQPDSTDTQYF. In nucleotides, the CDR3 is TGTGCCAGCACCTCTCAGCCCGACAGCACAGATACGCAGTATTTT.

The CDR3 is CASGVGPETQYF. The CDR3 nucleotides read TGTGCCAGCGGGGTGGGACCAGAGACCCAGTACTTC. The V gene is TRBV6-1, the J gene TRBJ2-5; D assignment may be TRBD1 or TRBD2 (5 bases each). Germline CDR1 and CDR2: MNHNS and SASEGT. CDR3 length equals 12 residues. Trimming left V 8 bases short and J 4 bases short, with 11 bases between.

This clone was picked up a small number of times. The chain couples TRBV9 to TRBJ1-2; D might be TRBD1 (5 bases). Germline V lookup: CDR1 SGDLS, CDR2 YYNGEE. Trimming stripped 3 bases from V and 12 bases from J, with 12 bases between. The CDR3 is 11 amino acids. CDR3 bases: TGTGCCAGCAGCGGACAGACGTTACACACCTTC. Its translation: CASSGQTLHTF.